Listed below are T cell receptor beta chains from one sample, sequenced in a study of cytomegalovirus exposure and HLA in healthy donors. The assay was immunoSEQ multiplex PCR, and TCRdb's table has in-frame clones only and misses some. The sample has 120,000 to 150,000 clones, around 84% seen once. The material sequenced was PBMCs. These receptors were taken from a boy younger than 10 in good health and CMV-seronegative. Both conserved end residues are part of each CDR3.

CDR3 protein,V gene
CASRGTLLPSNQPQHF,TRBV10-1
CASLKSETGAGNTIYF,TRBV28
CASSFYGLAGVLGEQFF,TRBV5-6
CAISEGGNTDTQYF,TRBV10-3
CASSVGEGTDTQYF,TRBV25-1
CASSLWSSGARGETQYF,TRBV27
CASSEAGGAFF,TRBV6-1
CASSPDRFANTGELFF,TRBV5-1
CASSQDFLRNLWGYTF,TRBV14
CASSVTTDNEQFF,TRBV6-4
CASSRKRARTDTQYF,TRBV7-9
CASSEYSAELYNEQFF,TRBV25-1
CASSGQFGRGTDTQYF,TRBV6-4
CASSWGQANEKLFF,TRBV5-1
CASRKQGDEDYGYTF,TRBV19
CASSPQGELFF,TRBV7-9
CASSQERDLAKNIQYF,TRBV4-2
CASSPSGGNTGELFF,TRBV9
CASRREVGLNTEAFF,TRBV5-8
CASSFDRGRSYEQYF,TRBV7-2
CAISVSGAQPQHF,TRBV10-3
CASSSRAAGMNTEAFF,TRBV5-4
CASSPGSGQFTDTQYF,TRBV11-3
CASSPGGSYNEQFF,TRBV5-4
CASSAWGRGDTGELFF,TRBV9
CASSLGPGEMGGYTF,TRBV7-2
CASSEGLAGGPLLF,TRBV9